The present TCR beta chain was sequenced within a study of blood T cell repertoires in COVID-19. Looking at the study overall: Samples came from the United States, Italy and Spain, spanning acute and convalescent COVID-19. PBMCs, B-cell-depleted T cells, or T cells provided the cDNA or gDNA that made up the material.

In the original analysis: Estimates of nucleated cell counts were drawn from the amplification of reference gene primers. Measured with immunoSEQ multiplex PCR; TCRdb has only the in-frame clones, and not every one. V and J calls and clone size come straight from that table; D and trimming were deduced from the DNA. In the table there are about 480,000 clones, approximately 90% of which are singletons. V lost 0 bases to trimming and J lost 7 bases, with 16 bases between them. CDR1 is LGHDT, CDR2 YNNKEL, per germline (reference sequence). The CDR3 extends over 16 amino acids. Residents of about 25 US areas, aged about 18 to 95 years, made up the participants.

This chain connects TRBV3-1 (or the pseudogene TRBV3-2) to TRBJ2-1; D not certain. The receptor was isolated from a middle-aged woman who had recovered from COVID-19. The sequencing sample was made of PBMCs or T cells enriched from blood (not recorded which). The CDR3: CASSQDSPLAENEQFF. In DNA, the CDR3 is TGTGCCAGCAGCCAAGATAGCCCCCTCGCCGAAAATGAGCAGTTCTTC.